This TCR beta chain was captured in a study of blood T cells in healthy people across ages. Regarding the study as a whole: Age showed a roughly linear inverse relationship with TCR beta diversity per million T cells. Conclusively comparing naive with antigen-experienced cells was impossible with unsorted PBMCs.

The use of a sample-barcoded 5' primer and a J-beta primer mix characterized a second PCR of about 7 to 12 cycles. A template-switch adaptor that had 12 random nucleotides put a tag on each cDNA molecule. In TCRdb, the 5' RACE reads were re-called with MiXCR into one record per CDR3 protein. The sample shows more than 1.4 million distinct CDR3 sequences, 40% to 50% of them seen only once. The germline V and J ends were trimmed by 6 bases and 6 bases, with 7 bases remaining between them. CDR3 length equals 10 residues. CDR1 is DFQATT, CDR2 SNEGSKA, per germline (reference sequence). Details on this clonotype: Its antigen is as yet unknown.

Sequences were obtained from blood. The sequence came from a woman aged 18-29 years in good health. The J gene is TRBJ2-3, the V gene TRBV20-1, with D perhaps TRBD1 or TRBD2 (5 bases each). In DNA form, the CDR3 reads TGCAGTGCATGGGGGGATACGCAGTATTTT. Protein product: CSAWGDTQYF.